This entry describes one TCR beta chain. Germline V gene sequence: CDR1 SEHNR, CDR2 FQNEAQ (reference sequence). Trimming at V came to 5 bases and at J to 5 bases, leaving 3 bases not matched to a gene. This CDR3 contains 14 residues. The source of the sample is a study of shared clonotypes between healthy human individuals. CD45RO-negative, CCR7-selected cells formed the naive CD8 fraction, which excluded terminally differentiated effector memory CD45RA+ cells. Method: immunoSEQ multiplex PCR; TCRdb's copy keeps in-frame clones and lacks some. The table has some 2,000,000 clones, approximately 94% seen once.

The sequencing input was naive CD8+ T cells sorted from blood. The rearrangement joins TRBV7-9 to TRBJ1-5; 10 nucleotides match TRBD1. This receptor was taken from a man aged 18 to 30 in good health. Here the CDR3 DNA reads TGTGCCAGCAGCGGAGGGACAGGGGATCAGCCCCAGCATTTT. Translating gives CASSGGTGDQPQHF.